This T cell receptor (beta chain) was retrieved from a study of OX40 agonist ivuxolimab in advanced cancers. Whole-study context: Ivuxolimab, an agonistic anti-OX40 (CD134) antibody, was given to patients.

The CDR3 length is 16 residues. The data were produced by immunoSEQ multiplex PCR, yet TCRdb's version contains in-frame clones alone and is incomplete. This table holds roughly 79,000 clones, roughly 90% found once. The chain recombines TRBV21-1 with TRBJ1-5. TRBV21-1 is a pseudogene segment. The sample was CD4+ or CD8+ T cells sorted from blood, taken in a trial of the OX40 agonist ivuxolimab. This clonotype was obtained from an adult with an advanced solid tumor such as melanoma, head and neck, liver or kidney cancer. The CDR3 loop is CASSKGSTEINQPQHF. The CDR3 DNA follows: TGTGCCAGCAGCAAAGGGAGTACAGAGATCAATCAGCCCCAGCATTTT.